These 27 T cell receptor beta chains were all obtained from the same sample, sequenced in a study of blood T cell repertoires in COVID-19. Sequenced by immunoSEQ multiplex PCR; TCRdb stores in-frame clones only, minus some. The table lists approximately 80,000 clones, 82% of them singletons, with 27% in the top ten. Sequenced input: peripheral blood. The receptors stem from a human donor in a cohort sampled during active COVID-19.

The chain links TRBV18 to TRBJ1-4; tentatively, D is TRBD1 (5 bases). The ends were cut back, 2 bases at V and 2 bases at J, with 9 bases in the middle. Germline V gene data show CDR1 as KGHSH and CDR2 as LQKENI. The CDR3 extends over 15 amino acids. The CDR3, as DNA: TGTGCCAGCTCACCATGGGGCGGCACTAATGAAAAACTGTTTTTT. It codes for CASSPWGGTNEKLFF.

This clone was seen only once. The chain has TRBV5-1 and TRBJ2-1; a weak D match, TRBD2 (7 bases). Germline lookup yields CDR1 SGHRS and CDR2 YFSETQ. The CDR3 has 16 amino acids. V was shortened by 0 bases and J by 8 bases, with 18 bases between the two germline ends. CDR3 sequence: CASSLGRGARVDEQFF. CDR3 sequence (DNA): TGCGCCAGCAGCTTGGGTCGGGGGGCCAGGGTGGATGAGCAGTTCTTC.

The DNA for the CDR3 is TGTGCCAGCACTGAATCGGCGGGGTCTCGCTCTGGGGCCAACGTCCTGACTTTC. Translated, it gives CASTESAGSRSGANVLTF. V is TRBV6-4 and J is TRBJ2-6; possible D gene TRBD2, 6 bases. Trimming cost V 7 bases and J 0 bases, with 19 bases left between them. Germline CDR1 MRHNA, CDR2 SNTAGT. The length of the CDR3 is 18 residues.

The sample holds one count of this clone. The chain links TRBV3-1 (or the pseudogene TRBV3-2) to TRBJ1-2, with D tentatively TRBD1 (6 bases). The V gene's germline CDR1 is LGHDT and CDR2 YNNKEL (reference sequence). Between the trimmed V and J ends, which lost 4 bases and 4 bases, there was a span of 16 bases. The CDR3 has 15 residues. CDR3 bases: TGTGCCAGCAGCCCGTTCTCGGGGGGCGGCTATGGCTACACCTTC. Its translation: CASSPFSGGGYGYTF.

The chain couples TRBV7-9 to TRBJ2-5, with TRBD2 matching over 14 bases. The CDR3 runs 15 residues. CDR1 is SEHNR, CDR2 FQNEAQ, per germline (reference sequence). The junction had 4 bases not matched to a gene; V was cut back by 5 bases and J by 5 bases. Here the CDR3 reads CASSRLAGGLETQYF. In nucleotides, the CDR3 is TGTGCCAGCAGCCGACTAGCGGGGGGGCTGGAGACCCAGTACTTC.

The chain couples TRBV11-2 to TRBJ2-3; D is unresolved. The CDR3 is 19 residues long. The germline V and J ends were trimmed by 1 base and 1 base, with 21 bases remaining between them. Germline CDR1 reads SGHAT; CDR2 reads FQNNGV. CDR3 in DNA: TGTGCCAGCAGCTTAGGTTCGAGGTGGCTCCCTGAGGGCACAGATACGCAGTATTTT. Protein sequence: CASSLGSRWLPEGTDTQYF.

About this clone itself: The sample contains more than one DNA sequence encoding this CDR3. The gene calls are TRBV12-3 or TRBV12-4 and TRBJ1-2; D is possibly TRBD1 (6 bases). The V end was cut by 5 bases, the J end by 4 bases, with 11 bases between. This CDR3 spans 13 amino acids. The CDR3: CASSPTGFYGYTF. CDR3 in DNA: TGTGCCAGCAGTCCCACAGGGTTCTATGGCTACACCTTC.

This clone appeared a single time. The CDR3 nucleotides read TGTGCCAGTAGGCGCCTACAGGGGGGCTCCTACAATGAGCAGTTCTTC. The encoded protein is CASRRLQGGSYNEQFF. V gene TRBV19 combines with J gene TRBJ2-1; 8 bases fit TRBD1. Trimming at V came to 6 bases and at J to 0 bases, leaving 7 bases not matched to a gene. Germline V gives CDR1 LNHDA, CDR2 SQIVND (reference sequence). This CDR3 has 16 residues.

V and J are TRBV7-3 and TRBJ2-7; 9 positions match TRBD2. The germline V gene has CDR1 SGHTA and CDR2 FQGTGA. The CDR3 has 17 amino acids. The junction had 15 bases not matched to a gene; V was cut back by 5 bases and J by 4 bases. CDR3 sequence: CASSPSPRGLAGYEQYF. The CDR3 coding sequence is TGTGCCAGCAGCCCCTCCCCGAGAGGGCTAGCGGGGTACGAGCAGTACTTC.

This sequence joins TRBV5-4 and TRBJ2-1; 8 nucleotides line up with TRBD2. Unmatched junction bases numbered 8, after V lost 0 bases and J lost 9 bases. The germline V gene has CDR1 SGHNT and CDR2 YYREEE (reference sequence). The CDR3 length is 15 residues. CDR3 region: CASSLASGGAGEQFF. CDR3 nucleotide sequence: TGTGCCAGCAGCTTGGCCTCCGGGGGGGCCGGTGAGCAGTTCTTC.

V usage is TRBV30 and J usage is TRBJ1-3, with D perhaps matching TRBD1 (6 bases). With 1 base removed from V and 5 bases from J, the gap between germline ends came to 12 bases. The germline gives CDR1 GTSNPN, CDR2 SVGIG (reference sequence). This CDR3 spans 14 amino acids. CDR3 sequence reads: CAWSATGYRNTIYF. CDR3 DNA: TGTGCCTGGAGTGCAACAGGGTACAGAAACACCATATATTTT. Drawing the rest from reference TRBV30 and TRBJ1-3, the complete variable domain is SQTIHQWPATLVQPVGSPLSLECTVEGTSNPNLYWYRQAAGRGLQLLFYSVGIGQISSEVPQNLSASRPQDRQFILSSKKLLLSDSGFYLCAWSATGYRNTIYFGEGSWLTVV.

This chain connects TRBV4-1 to TRBJ2-3, with TRBD1 as a possible D gene (6 bases). CDR3 length: 14 residues. V was clipped by 5 bases and J by 4 bases, with 13 bases between them. Per germline, CDR1 MGHRA and CDR2 YSYEKL. Written as DNA, the CDR3 is TGCGCCAGCAGCTCAAGCGAGGGGGCAGATACGCAGTATTTT. It translates to CASSSSEGADTQYF.

The J gene is TRBJ2-5, the V gene TRBV7-2, with 10 bases fitting TRBD2. Unmatched junction bases numbered 5, after V lost 5 bases and J lost 2 bases. This CDR3 spans 15 amino acids. Per germline, CDR1 SGHTA and CDR2 FQGNSA. The CDR3 nucleotides are TGTGCCAGCAGCCCTACTAGCGGGGCTCAAGAGACCCAGTACTTC. It yields the protein CASSPTSGAQETQYF.

In DNA, the CDR3 is TGTGCCAGCAGTTTGTGGCAGTACGAGCAGTACTTC. It translates to CASSLWQYEQYF. The chain combines TRBV12-3 or TRBV12-4 with TRBJ2-7, with D hard to call. CDR3 length: 12 residues. The V gene lost 3 bases and the J gene lost 4 bases, with 7 bases spanning the gap.

V usage is TRBV5-1 and J usage is TRBJ1-2, with D maybe TRBD1 (5 bases). V was clipped by 2 bases and J by 4 bases, with 9 bases between them. This CDR3 has 13 residues. Germline assignment: CDR1 SGHRS and CDR2 YFSETQ. This CDR3 reads CASSFTGGYGYTF. The CDR3, as DNA: TGCGCCAGCAGCTTCACCGGGGGCTATGGCTACACCTTC.

The chain carries TRBV19 and TRBJ2-1; 9 bases fit TRBD1. The ends lost 7 bases at V and 8 bases at J; junction bases unmatched: 9. CDR1 and CDR2 from the germline V gene are LNHDA and SQIVND (reference sequence). CDR3 length: 14 residues. The CDR3 region has the DNA TGTGCCAGTACGCGGGACAGGGTAACTGATGAGCAGTTCTTC. This encodes CASTRDRVTDEQFF.

The chain combines TRBV18 with TRBJ1-1; D gene ambiguous. Trimming removed 5 bases at V and 1 base at J, with 8 bases between. This CDR3 has 13 residues. Germline CDR1 and CDR2: KGHSH and LQKENI. CDR3 nucleotide sequence: TGTGCCAGCTCAACTGACTCGAACACTGAAGCTTTCTTT. This sequence encodes CASSTDSNTEAFF.

V gene TRBV4-1 combines with J gene TRBJ2-7; 8 bases align to TRBD1. Germline assignment: CDR1 MGHRA and CDR2 YSYEKL. The CDR3 covers 11 residues. Germline trimming cut 4 bases from V and 10 bases from J; bases unmatched to any gene: 3. This chain's CDR3 is CASSRGQGQYF. The CDR3, as DNA: TGCGCCAGCAGCCGTGGACAGGGCCAGTACTTC.

This clone was found a few times. The rearrangement joins TRBV30 to TRBJ1-2, with TRBD1 identical over 7 bases. The CDR3 has 13 amino acids. Germline loops: CDR1 GTSNPN, CDR2 SVGIG (reference sequence). The J segment lost 2 bases and the V segment lost 8 bases, leaving 8 bases of the junction unmatched. CDR3 residues: CAGTGTVNYGYTF. The CDR3 DNA reads as TGTGCCGGAACCGGGACAGTAAACTATGGCTACACCTTC.

This chain uses TRBV5-1 with TRBJ2-7, with D possibly matching TRBD1 (6 bases). Germline loops: CDR1 SGHRS, CDR2 YFSETQ. V was clipped by 0 bases and J by 6 bases, with 13 bases between them. The CDR3 length is 14 residues. The CDR3 is CASSLDREGGEQYF. DNA of the CDR3: TGCGCCAGCAGCTTGGACAGGGAAGGAGGCGAGCAGTACTTC.

The chain carries TRBV2 and TRBJ2-4, with D hard to call. The V gene's germline CDR1 is SNHLY and CDR2 FYNNEI. The CDR3 covers 17 residues. Trimming shortened V by 2 bases and J by 0 bases, and 14 bases separated the two germline ends. The DNA of the CDR3 is TGTGCCAGCAGTGAAAGTTTCGTGGCTCTAGCCAAAAACATTCAGTACTTC. As protein: CASSESFVALAKNIQYF.

The J gene is TRBJ1-2, the V gene TRBV30; 7 nucleotides agree with TRBD1. This CDR3 has 13 amino acids. Trimming removed 3 bases from V and 3 bases from J; junction bases left unmatched: 4. Per germline, CDR1 GTSNPN and CDR2 SVGIG (reference sequence). The CDR3 sequence: CAWSLTGDYGYTF. DNA for the CDR3: TGTGCCTGGAGCCTTACAGGGGACTATGGCTACACCTTC.

The rearrangement links TRBV2 to TRBJ1-5; D unclear. The CDR3 is 13 amino acids. Germline V gives CDR1 SNHLY, CDR2 FYNNEI. V lost 4 bases and J 0 bases, leaving 4 bases between the germline ends. CDR3 protein: CASSVSSNQPQHF. The CDR3 DNA sequence: TGTGCCAGCAGTGTATCTAGCAATCAGCCCCAGCATTTT.

The chain joins TRBV6-5 to TRBJ1-4; D ambiguous. Germline V CDR1 and CDR2: MNHEY, SVGAGI. V was cut by 6 bases and J by 0 bases, with 8 bases left in between. The CDR3 is made up of 14 amino acids. CDR3: CASRPTPTNEKLFF. The CDR3 region has the DNA TGTGCCAGCAGGCCGACACCAACTAATGAAAAACTGTTTTTT.

This chain connects TRBV6-1 to TRBJ2-3; D remains ambiguous. The CDR3 sequence is 16 residues long. Germline lookup yields CDR1 MNHNS and CDR2 SASEGT. V lost 3 bases and J 4 bases, leaving 17 bases between the germline ends. The CDR3 coding sequence is TGTGCCAGCAGTGAGGAGCGAAGAAAGACCTCAGATACGCAGTATTTT. Its translation is CASSEERRKTSDTQYF.

This rearrangement joins TRBV3-1 (or the pseudogene TRBV3-2) to TRBJ2-5, with 11 bases aligning to TRBD2. The CDR3 consists of 14 residues. Looked up from germline, CDR1 is LGHDT and CDR2 is YNNKEL (reference sequence). Germline trimming cut 4 bases from V and 3 bases from J; bases unmatched to any gene: 1. For the CDR3, the DNA is TGTGCCAGCAGCCTAGCGGGGGGGAAAGAGACCCAGTACTTC. It codes for CASSLAGGKETQYF.

The rearrangement links TRBV7-2 to TRBJ2-3; 10 bases are a match to TRBD2. The CDR3 runs to 16 residues. Germline CDR1 reads SGHTA; CDR2 reads FQGNSA. The J segment lost 2 bases and the V segment lost 3 bases, leaving 5 bases of the junction unmatched. The DNA of the CDR3 is TGTGCCAGCAGCTTCAATAGCGGGGGGATCACAGATACGCAGTATTTT. It encodes CASSFNSGGITDTQYF.